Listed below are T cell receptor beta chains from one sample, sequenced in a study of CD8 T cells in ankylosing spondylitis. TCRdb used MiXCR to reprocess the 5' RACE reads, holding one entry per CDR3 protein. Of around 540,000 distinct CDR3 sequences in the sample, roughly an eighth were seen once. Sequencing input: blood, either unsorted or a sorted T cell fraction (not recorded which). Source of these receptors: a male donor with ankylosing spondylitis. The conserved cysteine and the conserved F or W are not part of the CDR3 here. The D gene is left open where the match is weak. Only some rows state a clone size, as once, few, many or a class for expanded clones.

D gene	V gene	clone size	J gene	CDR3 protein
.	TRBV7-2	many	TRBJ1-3	ASSLEGGRNTIY
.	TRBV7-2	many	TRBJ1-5	ASSDSNRSPQH
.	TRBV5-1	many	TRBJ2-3	ASGGSTDTQY
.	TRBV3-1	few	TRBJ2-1	ASSQDVASKYEQF
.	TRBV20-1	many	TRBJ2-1	SARASGPREF
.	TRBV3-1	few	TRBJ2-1	ASSSRGAVTYRYNEQF
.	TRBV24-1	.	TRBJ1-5	ATCDATDSNQPQH
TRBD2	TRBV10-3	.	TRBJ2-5	ASGLAGEETQY
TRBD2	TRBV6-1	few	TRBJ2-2	ASSRTSENTGELF
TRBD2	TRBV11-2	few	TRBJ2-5	ASSDRTGGETQY
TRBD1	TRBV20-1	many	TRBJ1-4	SATDRATNEKLF
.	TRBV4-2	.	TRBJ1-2	ASSQGTVPDGYT
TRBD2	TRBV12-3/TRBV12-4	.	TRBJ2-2	ASRPIAGVGTGELF
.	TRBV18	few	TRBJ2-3	ASSDTQGMDTQY
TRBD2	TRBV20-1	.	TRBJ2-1	SADGRGNEQF
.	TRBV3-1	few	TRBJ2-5	ASSQEDRAETQY
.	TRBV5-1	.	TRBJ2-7	ASSLVGSNYEQY
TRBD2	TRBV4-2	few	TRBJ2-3	ASSQDLRLAGPTDTQY
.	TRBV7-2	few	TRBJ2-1	ASSPWAEGPNEQF
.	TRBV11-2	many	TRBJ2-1	ASSLGRRNEQF
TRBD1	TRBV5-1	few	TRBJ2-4	ASSETASTGKGSNIQY
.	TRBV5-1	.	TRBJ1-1	ASSLVTGVNTEAF
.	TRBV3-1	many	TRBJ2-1	ASSPPSSSYNEQF
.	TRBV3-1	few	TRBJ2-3	ASSQPGRGTDTQY
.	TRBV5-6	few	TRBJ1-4	ASSLGLGTVNEKLF
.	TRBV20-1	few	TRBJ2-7	AKLGGAGADDEQY
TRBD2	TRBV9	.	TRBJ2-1	ASSEYGREVNEQF
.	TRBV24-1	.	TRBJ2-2	ATSDLNAPVGHGELF
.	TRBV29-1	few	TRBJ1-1	SVVVRLNTEAF
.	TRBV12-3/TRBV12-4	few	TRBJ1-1	ASSLNPTGITEAF
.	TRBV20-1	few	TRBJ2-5	SARDYSGPQETQY
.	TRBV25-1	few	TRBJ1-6	ASSIRDNDSPLH
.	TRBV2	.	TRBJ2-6	ASSKTGLVSGANVLT
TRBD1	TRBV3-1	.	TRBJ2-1	ASSQDIGTGMNYNEQF
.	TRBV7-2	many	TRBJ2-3	ASSLVGMRDTQY
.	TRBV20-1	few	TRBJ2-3	SARKAGNTDTQY
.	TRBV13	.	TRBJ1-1	ASSVKRGDTEAF
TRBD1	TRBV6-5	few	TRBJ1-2	ASSSDDRGNYGYT
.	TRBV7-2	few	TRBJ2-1	ASSLRSQRRNEQF
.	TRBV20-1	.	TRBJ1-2	SATPDPGNYGYT
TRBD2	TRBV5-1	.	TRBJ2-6	ASSLAGGGSGANVLT
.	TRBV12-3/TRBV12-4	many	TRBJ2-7	ASSLYSYEQY
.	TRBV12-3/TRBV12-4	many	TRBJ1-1	ASSLARAAEAF
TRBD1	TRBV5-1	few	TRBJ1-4	ASSLLQGDNEKLF
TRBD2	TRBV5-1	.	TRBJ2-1	ASSFGAGGDEQF
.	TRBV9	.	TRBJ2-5	ASSVGSNSQETQY
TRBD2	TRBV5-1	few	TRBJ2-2	ASKGGSNTGELF
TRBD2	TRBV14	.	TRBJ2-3	ASSQRRGGFLAGGDDPDTQY
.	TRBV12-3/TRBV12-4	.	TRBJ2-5	ASSPYGLVQETQY
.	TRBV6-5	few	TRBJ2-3	ASSFRQGQPRDTQY
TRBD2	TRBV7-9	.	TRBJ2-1	ASSLQAGGPGNEQF
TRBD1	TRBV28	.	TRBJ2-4	ASSQQGGNIQY
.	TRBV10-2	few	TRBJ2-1	ASSRELYNEQF
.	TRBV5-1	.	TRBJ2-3	ASSRGTPGTDTQY
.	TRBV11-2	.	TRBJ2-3	ASSSGNGGFDTQY